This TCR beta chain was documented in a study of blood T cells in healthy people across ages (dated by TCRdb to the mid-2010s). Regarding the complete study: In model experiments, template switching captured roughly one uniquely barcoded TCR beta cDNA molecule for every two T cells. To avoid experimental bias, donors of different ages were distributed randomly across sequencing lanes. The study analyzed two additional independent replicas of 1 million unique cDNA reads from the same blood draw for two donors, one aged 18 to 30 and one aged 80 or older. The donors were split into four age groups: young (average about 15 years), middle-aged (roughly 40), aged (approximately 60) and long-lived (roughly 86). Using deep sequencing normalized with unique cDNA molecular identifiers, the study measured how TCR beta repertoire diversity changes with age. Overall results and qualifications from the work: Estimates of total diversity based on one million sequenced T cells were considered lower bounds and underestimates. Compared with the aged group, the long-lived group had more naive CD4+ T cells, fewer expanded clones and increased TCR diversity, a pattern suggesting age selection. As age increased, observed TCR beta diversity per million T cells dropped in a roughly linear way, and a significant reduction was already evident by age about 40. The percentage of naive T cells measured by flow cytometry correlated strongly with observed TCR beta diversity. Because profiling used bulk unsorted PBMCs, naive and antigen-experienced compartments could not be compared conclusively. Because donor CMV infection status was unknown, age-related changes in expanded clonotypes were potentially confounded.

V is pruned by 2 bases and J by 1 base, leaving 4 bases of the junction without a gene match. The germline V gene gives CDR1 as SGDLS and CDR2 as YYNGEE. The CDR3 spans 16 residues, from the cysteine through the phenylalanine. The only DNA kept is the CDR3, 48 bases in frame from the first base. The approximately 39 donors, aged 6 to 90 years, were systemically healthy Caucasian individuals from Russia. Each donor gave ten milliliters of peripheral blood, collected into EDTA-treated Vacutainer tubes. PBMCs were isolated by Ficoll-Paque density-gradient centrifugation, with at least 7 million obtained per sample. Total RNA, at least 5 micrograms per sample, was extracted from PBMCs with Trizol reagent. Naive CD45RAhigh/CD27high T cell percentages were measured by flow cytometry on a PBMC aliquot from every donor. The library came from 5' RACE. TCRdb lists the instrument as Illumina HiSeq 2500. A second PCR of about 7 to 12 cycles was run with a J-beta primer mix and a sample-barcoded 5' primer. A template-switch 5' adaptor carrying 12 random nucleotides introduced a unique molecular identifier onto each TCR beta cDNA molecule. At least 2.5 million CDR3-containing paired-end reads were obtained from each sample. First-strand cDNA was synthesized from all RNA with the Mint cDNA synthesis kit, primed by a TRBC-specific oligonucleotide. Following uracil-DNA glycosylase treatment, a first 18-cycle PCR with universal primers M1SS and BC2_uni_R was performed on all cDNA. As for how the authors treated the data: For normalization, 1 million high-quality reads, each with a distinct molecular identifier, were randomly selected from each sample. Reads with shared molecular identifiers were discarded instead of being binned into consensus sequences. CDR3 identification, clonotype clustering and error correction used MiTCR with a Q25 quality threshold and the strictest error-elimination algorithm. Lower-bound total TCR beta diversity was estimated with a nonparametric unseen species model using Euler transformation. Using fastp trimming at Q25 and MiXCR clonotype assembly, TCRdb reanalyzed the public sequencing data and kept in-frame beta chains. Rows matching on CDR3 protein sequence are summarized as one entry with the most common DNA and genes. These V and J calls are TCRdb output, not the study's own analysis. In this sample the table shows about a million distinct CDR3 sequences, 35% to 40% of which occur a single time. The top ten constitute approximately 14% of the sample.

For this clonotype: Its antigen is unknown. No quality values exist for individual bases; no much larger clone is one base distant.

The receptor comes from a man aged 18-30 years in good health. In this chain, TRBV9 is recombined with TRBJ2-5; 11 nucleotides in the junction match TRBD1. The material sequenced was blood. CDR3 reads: CASSVDRGLRQETQYF. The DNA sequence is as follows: TGTGCCAGCAGCGTGGACAGGGGGCTCCGCCAAGAGACCCAGTACTTC.